This T cell receptor beta chain is from a study of blood T cells in healthy people across ages. Regarding the study as a whole: Roughly linearly, TCR beta diversity per million T cells fell as age increased.

Germline V gene sequence: CDR1 LGHNA, CDR2 YNFKEQ. This CDR3 is built from 14 residues. V lost 8 bases to trimming and J lost 1 base, with 13 bases between them. Per sample, at least 6 micrograms of total RNA were extracted. This clonotype was seen only once. Its target is unknown. Using a J-beta primer mix together with a sample-barcoded 5' primer, a second PCR was run for roughly 7 to 12 cycles. TCRdb re-analysed the 5' RACE reads in MiXCR, keeping a single row per CDR3 protein. In the table there are about 570,000 distinct CDR3 sequences, 27% of which are singletons. The sample consisted of blood. The rearrangement links TRBV4-2 to TRBJ2-3; tentative D call: TRBD2 (6 bases). This clonotype was sampled from a woman in her 70s in good health. This CDR3 reads CASRKSGGTDTQYF. DNA for the CDR3: TGTGCCAGCCGTAAGTCGGGGGGCACAGATACGCAGTATTTT.